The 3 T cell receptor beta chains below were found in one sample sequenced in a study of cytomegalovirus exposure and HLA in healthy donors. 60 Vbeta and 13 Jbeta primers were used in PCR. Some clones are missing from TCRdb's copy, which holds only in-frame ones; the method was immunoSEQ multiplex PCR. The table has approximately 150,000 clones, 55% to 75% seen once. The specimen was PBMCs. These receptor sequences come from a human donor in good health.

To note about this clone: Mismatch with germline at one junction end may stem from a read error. The chain's CDR3 is CASSLAGGDTDTQYF. In DNA, the CDR3 is TGTGCTAGCAGCTTAGCTGGGGGGGACACAGATACGCAGTATTTT. This rearrangement joins TRBV7-7 to TRBJ2-3; 7 bases line up with TRBD2. Germline V CDR1 and CDR2: SSHAT, FNYEAQ (reference sequence). The CDR3 has 15 residues.

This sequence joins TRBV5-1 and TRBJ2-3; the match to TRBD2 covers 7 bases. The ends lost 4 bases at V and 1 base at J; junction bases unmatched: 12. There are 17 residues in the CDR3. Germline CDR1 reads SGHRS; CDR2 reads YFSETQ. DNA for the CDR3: TGCGCCAGCAGCCCCCCTCCTTCCGCGGGGGGCACAGATACGCAGTATTTT. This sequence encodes CASSPPPSAGGTDTQYF.

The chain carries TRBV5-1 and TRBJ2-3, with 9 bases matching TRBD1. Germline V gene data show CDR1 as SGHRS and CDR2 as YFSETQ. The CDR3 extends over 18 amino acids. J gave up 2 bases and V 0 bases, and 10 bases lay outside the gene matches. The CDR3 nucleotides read TGCGCCAGCAGCTTGGGTGGGACAGGGAACCGTCCCACAGATACGCAGTATTTT. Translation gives CASSLGGTGNRPTDTQYF.